This TCR beta chain is drawn from a study of beta chain features in type 1 diabetes. Study-wide findings and caveats: The study found that naive, central memory and Treg TCRB repertoires appeared more similar in patients than in healthy donors.

As to this clone: Antigen specificity is unknown.

Sampling consisted of one heparinised blood draw per donor, averaging roughly 0.12 L. Losses at the gene ends were 1 base for V and 7 bases for J; bases not matched to a gene: 8. The CDR3 covers 16 residues. The germline CDR1 and CDR2 sequences are MGHDK and SYGVNS. Expressed TCRB transcripts were sequenced after all isolated RNA was converted to cDNA. Sequencing was performed with immunoSEQ multiplex PCR; in TCRdb, only in-frame clones are kept and a portion is missing. The sample consists of hundreds of thousands of clones, over 65% of them appearing once. The TCR sequence derives from a man aged 30 to 39 in good health. The sequenced sample consisted of naive CD4+ T cells from blood. This rearrangement joins TRBV25-1 to TRBJ1-5; 9 bases map to TRBD1. In DNA, the CDR3 is TGTGCCAGCAGTGAATCGGGGACAGGGAGATCGCAGCCCCAGCATTTT. Protein product: CASSESGTGRSQPQHF.